This TCR beta chain was found in a study of cytomegalovirus exposure and HLA in healthy donors. Findings and caveats of the study: It was reported in a later analysis that an Asian-associated ancestry cluster showed fewer N-insertions than the approximately 690-donor mean. In an earlier analysis, most TCR beta V segments were productive about 90% or about 30% of the time.

PCR involved 60 Vbeta and 13 Jbeta primers. Assay: immunoSEQ multiplex PCR; the TCRdb copy retains only in-frame clones and omits some. Of some 140,000 clones in the sample, around 79% were seen once. The CDR3 runs to 14 residues. Germline V gene lookup returns CDR1 SQVTM and CDR2 ANQGSEA. Trimming removed 0 bases at V and 4 bases at J, with 13 bases between. On this clone itself: The antigen is not known.

Though nominally healthy at sampling, donors likely had unrecorded immune exposures. This chain uses TRBV29-1 with TRBJ2-7; D remains unclear. The sample comprised PBMCs. The origin of this receptor is a female donor in good health and CMV-seronegative. The CDR3 loop reads CSVEDPNSRYEQYF. CDR3 DNA sequence: TGCAGCGTTGAAGATCCGAACAGCAGATACGAGCAGTACTTC.